The 28 T cell receptor beta chains below were found in one sample sequenced in a study of OX40 agonist ivuxolimab in advanced cancers. Profiling relied on immunoSEQ multiplex PCR, and the TCRdb table lists in-frame clones only, not all of them. In the table there are roughly 10,000 clones, over 60% of which are singletons. The source material was CD4+ or CD8+ T cells sorted from blood, sampled in a trial of the OX40 agonist ivuxolimab. These receptors were taken from an adult with an advanced solid tumor such as melanoma, head and neck, liver or kidney cancer.

The chain couples TRBV4-2 to TRBJ2-7; unclear D gene. With 2 bases removed from V and 5 bases from J, the gap between germline ends came to 19 bases. CDR1 is LGHNA, CDR2 YNFKEQ, per germline. The CDR3 extends over 16 amino acids. This CDR3 is CASSQTSAERWDEQYF. CDR3 coding DNA: TGTGCCAGCAGCCAAACCAGCGCGGAACGGTGGGACGAGCAGTACTTC.

This sequence joins TRBV13 and TRBJ2-1; the match to TRBD2 covers 8 bases. Germline trimming cut 2 bases from V and 3 bases from J; bases unmatched to any gene: 6. CDR3 length: 16 residues. Per the germline V gene, CDR1 is PRHDT and CDR2 is FYEKMQ (reference sequence). The CDR3 bases are TGTGCCAGCAGCTTATCGCTAGCGGGCCTCTACAATGAGCAGTTCTTC. This sequence encodes CASSLSLAGLYNEQFF.

The chain has TRBV6-1 and TRBJ2-7; D tentatively reads TRBD1 or TRBD2 (5 bases each). The CDR3 totals 18 residues. Trimming pared 4 bases from V and 0 bases from J, leaving 22 bases between. The V gene's germline CDR1 is MNHNS and CDR2 SASEGT. CDR3 bases: TGTGCCAGCAGTGCCCCGGGACGGACTTTATCGACCTCCTACGAGCAGTACTTC. It encodes CASSAPGRTLSTSYEQYF.

The chain carries TRBV7-9 and TRBJ1-1; 9 bases agree with TRBD1. V gave up 5 bases and J gave up 11 bases; unmatched junction bases: 6. CDR3 length equals 12 residues. Germline V gene lookup returns CDR1 SEHNR and CDR2 FQNEAQ (reference sequence). The CDR3, as DNA: TGTGCCAGCAGCACAGGGGGCGCCGGGGCTTTCTTT. Its translation: CASSTGGAGAFF.

In nucleotides, the CDR3 is TGTGCCACTCTAGAACGGGGTTCTAATGAGCAGTTCTTC. Translated: CATLERGSNEQFF. The chain is built from TRBV19 and TRBJ2-1, with D possibly TRBD2 on 5 matching bases. The CDR3 has 13 amino acids. V dropped 10 bases and J dropped 7 bases, with 17 bases sitting between them. Germline CDR1 and CDR2: LNHDA and SQIVND (reference sequence).

This chain links TRBV7-9 with TRBJ2-2; the D is unclear. V was cut by 9 bases and J by 5 bases, with 10 bases left in between. Germline V lookup: CDR1 SEHNR, CDR2 FQNEAQ (reference sequence). The CDR3 contains 12 residues. For the CDR3, the DNA is TGTGCCAGTCTAAGCGCGACCGGGGAGCTGTTTTTT. This translates into CASLSATGELFF. Filled out from reference TRBV7-9 and TRBJ2-2, the complete variable domain reads DTGVSQNPRHKITKRGQNVTFRCDPISEHNRLYWYRQTLGQGPEFLTYFQNEAQLEKSRLLSDRFSAERPKGSFSTLEIQRTEQGDSAMYLCASLSATGELFFGEGSRLTVL.

V is TRBV7-6 and J is TRBJ2-1; possible D gene TRBD1, 7 bases. The CDR3 has 20 residues. Germline CDR1 is SGHVS and CDR2 is FNYEAQ. Trimming removed 1 base at V and 5 bases at J, with 27 bases between. CDR3 nucleotides: TGTGCCAGCAGCTTAGGCGGGACAGTCAGTACCACCACAACCAACAATGAGCAGTTCTTC. The encoded protein is CASSLGGTVSTTTTNNEQFF.

The J gene is TRBJ1-5, the V gene TRBV7-6; D unclear. The ends were cut back, 5 bases at V and 0 bases at J, with 11 bases in the middle. The CDR3 runs 15 residues. CDR1 SGHVS and CDR2 FNYEAQ come from the germline V gene. Here the CDR3 DNA reads TGTGCCAGCAGCCCAGACGGTTATAGCAATCAGCCCCAGCATTTT. This encodes CASSPDGYSNQPQHF.

The chain combines TRBV19 with TRBJ2-7; 9 positions agree with TRBD1. The germline CDR1 and CDR2 sequences are LNHDA and SQIVND (reference sequence). V shed 5 bases, J shed 1 base, and the junction held 3 bases outside the gene matches. The CDR3 is 14 residues long. CDR3: CASSRTGVSYEQYF. The CDR3 DNA reads TGTGCCAGTAGTCGGACAGGGGTTTCCTACGAGCAGTACTTC.

The chain couples TRBV2 to TRBJ2-3, with D uncertain. Germline V gene sequence: CDR1 SNHLY, CDR2 FYNNEI. The V end was cut by 3 bases, the J end by 6 bases, with 22 bases between. The CDR3 has 17 residues. CDR3 region: CASSDPLRSAGSDTQYF. CDR3 in DNA: TGTGCCAGCAGTGACCCACTGCGATCCGCAGGTTCCGATACGCAGTATTTT. Together with reference TRBV2 and TRBJ2-3, the CDR3 gives the full variable domain: EPEVTQTPSHQVTQMGQEVILRCVPISNHLYFYWYRQILGQKVEFLVSFYNNEISEKSEIFDDQFSVERPDGSNFTLKIRSTKLEDSAMYFCASSDPLRSAGSDTQYFGPGTRLTVL.

The chain joins TRBV28 to TRBJ2-1; no reliable D call. The CDR3 runs 13 residues. Germline values: CDR1 MDHEN, CDR2 SYDVKM. Trimming left V 4 bases short and J 8 bases short, with 12 bases between. The CDR3 is CASSSSWRDEQFF. The CDR3 DNA is TGTGCCAGCAGTTCTTCTTGGAGAGATGAGCAGTTCTTC.

The rearrangement joins TRBV27 to TRBJ2-1; TRBD2 agrees at 12 bases. The V and J ends lost 5 bases and 6 bases, in that order; junction bases with no gene match: 11. The germline V gene encodes CDR1 MNHEY and CDR2 SMNVEV (reference sequence). This CDR3 is built from 17 residues. In DNA, the CDR3 is TGTGCCAGCAGTCCCTTCCTACTAGCGGGAGGACGCAATGAGCAGTTCTTC. It codes for CASSPFLLAGGRNEQFF.

The chain joins TRBV5-1 to TRBJ1-4; no firm D call. The CDR3 is 12 amino acids. Looked up from germline, CDR1 is SGHRS and CDR2 is YFSETQ. V lost 5 bases and J 0 bases, leaving 2 bases between the germline ends. CDR3 nucleotide sequence: TGCGCCAGCAGGGCAACTAATGAAAAACTGTTTTTT. Protein product: CASRATNEKLFF. Using reference TRBV5-1 and TRBJ1-4 for the parts outside the CDR3, the full variable domain is KAGVTQTPRYLIKTRGQQVTLSCSPISGHRSVSWYQQTPGQGLQFLFEYFSETQRNKGNFPGRFSGRQFSNSRSEMNVSTLELGDSALYLCASRATNEKLFFGSGTQLSVL.

The chain has TRBV19 and TRBJ1-2; D remains unclear. The CDR3 sequence is 12 residues long. Germline lookup yields CDR1 LNHDA and CDR2 SQIVND (reference sequence). V lost 7 bases and J lost 4, with 10 bases in between. The CDR3, as DNA: TGTGCCAGTAAGAACAGAGGCTATGGCTACACCTTC. Protein product: CASKNRGYGYTF.

The rearrangement joins TRBV18 to TRBJ2-7, with TRBD2 matching over 10 bases. V shed 4 bases, J shed 2 bases, and the junction held 11 bases outside the gene matches. The germline V gene has CDR1 KGHSH and CDR2 LQKENI. CDR3 length equals 17 residues. The CDR3 coding sequence is TGTGCCAGCTCACAATATGGACTAGCGGATCAACCCTACGAGCAGTACTTC. It yields the protein CASSQYGLADQPYEQYF. Full variable domain (missing parts from reference TRBV18 and TRBJ2-7): NAGVMQNPRHLVRRRGQEARLRCSPMKGHSHVYWYRQLPEEGLKFMVYLQKENIIDESGMPKERFSAEFPKEGPSILRIQQVVRGDSAAYFCASSQYGLADQPYEQYFGPGTRLTVT.

This clone has more than one count but fewer than ten. The chain couples TRBV11-1 to TRBJ2-1; D gene unclear. Looked up from germline, CDR1 is SGHAT and CDR2 is FQDESV (reference sequence). Trimming took 9 bases from V and 0 from J, leaving 15 bases between them. The CDR3 covers 15 residues. CDR3 DNA sequence: TGTGCCAGTCGGCCAGCCGTTAGCTCCTACAATGAGCAGTTCTTC. It encodes CASRPAVSSYNEQFF.

The rearrangement joins TRBV5-6 to TRBJ1-1, with 9 bases lining up with TRBD1. V gave up 4 bases and J gave up 0 bases; unmatched junction bases: 10. The CDR3 is 17 amino acids. Germline assignment: CDR1 SGHDT and CDR2 YYEEEE. The CDR3 coding sequence is TGTGCCAGCAGCCCCGCCTCGGACAGGGGTATGAACACTGAAGCTTTCTTT. It specifies CASSPASDRGMNTEAFF.

The V and J genes are TRBV10-3 and TRBJ2-1, with D unclear. The CDR3 has 15 residues. Germline V gene data show CDR1 as ENHRY and CDR2 as SYGVKD. V was pared by 0 bases and J by 5 bases, with 11 bases between. CDR3 in DNA: TGTGCCATCAGTGAGTCCCACGACCCCGACAATGAGCAGTTCTTC. Translation gives CAISESHDPDNEQFF.

The CDR3 region has the DNA TGTGCCAGCTCTCGGCAAATCAGTGGGGAGAATGGCTACACCTTC. It encodes CASSRQISGENGYTF. This sequence joins TRBV18 and TRBJ1-2, with unresolved D. Deletions cut 6 bases from V and 6 bases from J, with 20 bases between. The CDR3 contains 15 residues. Germline CDR1 and CDR2: KGHSH and LQKENI.

This clone was detected a few times. This chain connects TRBV10-3 to TRBJ2-7; 7 positions agree with TRBD2. J gave up 7 bases and V 5 bases, and 11 bases lay outside the gene matches. Per germline, CDR1 ENHRY and CDR2 SYGVKD. The CDR3 consists of 14 residues. In DNA, the CDR3 is TGTGCCATCAGTCTGGGGGGGGAGGTGGATGAGCAGTACTTC. It codes for CAISLGGEVDEQYF.

This clone has just one count. The rearrangement uses TRBV5-1 and TRBJ1-2, with D uncertain. Trimming shortened V by 0 bases and J by 4 bases, and 13 bases separated the two germline ends. From germline, CDR1 is SGHRS and CDR2 YFSETQ. This CDR3 has 15 residues. Here the CDR3 reads CASSLDGFSGYGYTF. The DNA of the CDR3 is TGCGCCAGCAGCTTGGACGGATTCAGCGGCTATGGCTACACCTTC.

The chain has TRBV6-5 and TRBJ2-1, with a possible D match to TRBD1 (7 bases). Germline CDR1 reads MNHEY; CDR2 reads SVGAGI. The CDR3 spans 15 residues. V dropped 5 bases and J dropped 4 bases, with 15 bases sitting between them. This chain's CDR3 is CASSPAGTEYNEQFF. CDR3 in DNA: TGTGCCAGCAGTCCCGCGGGGACAGAGTACAATGAGCAGTTCTTC.

This clone was recorded a few times. The chain couples TRBV28 to TRBJ1-2; possibly TRBD1 for D (6 bases). Germline V lookup: CDR1 MDHEN, CDR2 SYDVKM. V dropped 6 bases and J dropped 4 bases, with 15 bases sitting between them. The CDR3 has 14 residues. The CDR3 here is CASSRGGAGYGYTF. DNA for the CDR3: TGTGCCAGCAGCCGTGGGGGGGCTGGCTATGGCTACACCTTC.

V gene TRBV28 combines with J gene TRBJ2-7; 7 bases are shared with TRBD2. CDR3 length equals 15 residues. CDR1 is MDHEN, CDR2 SYDVKM, per germline. V dropped 6 bases and J dropped 3; count of bases not matched to a gene: 11. In DNA, the CDR3 is TGTGCCAGCAGAATGACCGGGGGGTCTTTCTACGAGCAGTACTTC. This codes for CASRMTGGSFYEQYF.

The CDR3 nucleotides read TGCGCCAGCAGCCCCGGGGACAGTCCCTTTCCTAATGAAAAACTGTTTTTT. Its protein product is CASSPGDSPFPNEKLFF. The V call is TRBV5-1, the J call TRBJ1-4; 7 positions agree with TRBD1. CDR3 length equals 17 residues. The V segment lost 4 bases and the J segment 3 bases; nucleotides outside the gene matches: 12. Looked up from germline, CDR1 is SGHRS and CDR2 is YFSETQ.

This clone is large (0.1 to 1%) within its sample. This chain joins TRBV19 and TRBJ2-1; the D gene is possibly TRBD1 (6 bases). CDR3 length equals 15 residues. Germline V gene lookup returns CDR1 LNHDA and CDR2 SQIVND (reference sequence). Trimming shortened V by 6 bases and J by 0 bases, and 12 bases separated the two germline ends. The CDR3 sequence: CASRDSDRSYNEQFF. The CDR3 coding sequence is TGTGCCAGTAGGGACAGTGATCGCTCCTACAATGAGCAGTTCTTC.

In its sample, this clone ranks as medium-sized (0.01 to 0.1%). J is TRBJ2-3 and V is TRBV15, with 10 bases that match TRBD1. This CDR3 region has 15 residues. Germline V gives CDR1 LNHNV, CDR2 YYDKDF (reference sequence). The J segment lost 3 bases and the V segment lost 6 bases, leaving 6 bases of the junction unmatched. The CDR3 spells CATSPGTGDTDTQYF. In DNA form, the CDR3 reads TGTGCCACCAGTCCCGGGACAGGGGATACAGATACGCAGTATTTT. The full variable domain, in which reference TRBV15 and TRBJ2-3 provide the parts outside the CDR3, is DAMVIQNPRYQVTQFGKPVTLSCSQTLNHNVMYWYQQKSSQAPKLLFHYYDKDFNNEADTPDNFQSRRPNTSFCFLDIRSPGLGDTAMYLCATSPGTGDTDTQYFGPGTRLTVL.

In its sample, this clone was seen once. This chain links TRBV9 with TRBJ1-4; maybe TRBD1 (6 bases). V was cut by 7 bases and J by 5 bases, with 15 bases left in between. Germline CDR1 is SGDLS and CDR2 is YYNGEE. This CDR3 has 14 amino acids. The CDR3 DNA reads TGTGCCAGCGCTCAGGGGCAGATAAATGAAAAACTGTTTTTT. This encodes CASAQGQINEKLFF.